This T cell receptor (beta chain) was sequenced during a study of beta chain features in type 1 diabetes. The CDR3 has 14 residues. Between the trimmed V and J ends, which lost 4 bases and 7 bases, there was a span of 16 bases. Germline-derived CDR1 and CDR2 are WSHSY and SAAADI. Expressed TCRB transcripts were sequenced after all isolated RNA was converted to cDNA. Measured with immunoSEQ multiplex PCR; TCRdb has only the in-frame clones, and not every one. Counted here are 150,000 to 200,000 clones, roughly 9.1% occurring once; the ten biggest clones make up less than 3%. General study results and limits: People with Type 1 diabetes carried modestly yet significantly shorter TCRB CDR3s in all four CD4+ subsets.

This clone came up a few times. Its antigen is unidentified. This receptor was identified in a woman in her late teens or twenties in good health. Sequenced sample: central memory CD4+ T cells from blood. J is TRBJ1-2 and V is TRBV10-2, with D perhaps matching TRBD1 (5 bases). The CDR3 DNA sequence: TGCGCCAGCAGTGTTGAGATCAGGGCTGGTGGCTACACCTTC. Amino acids: CASSVEIRAGGYTF.